Detailed here is one T cell receptor beta chain. V lost 8 bases and J lost 1, with 9 bases in between. Germline CDR1 MNHNS, CDR2 SASEGT. This CDR3 spans 12 amino acids. The entry originates in a study of glioma-infiltrating T cells after dendritic cell vaccination. Study information: Patients received autologous tumor lysate-pulsed dendritic cell vaccination between about 2003 and 2012. Monocyte-derived dendritic cells, cultured six to seven days with IL-4 and GM-CSF, were pulsed with autologous tumor lysate.

Libraries were prepared by immunoSEQ multiplex PCR; TCRdb keeps only in-frame clonotypes and omits some of them. The sample consists of roughly 56,000 clones, about 85% of them appearing once. The time point denotes: after dendritic cell vaccination, including at tumor progression/relapse. Selection required adequate fresh-frozen tumor tissue plus more than two years' survival data. The sequence was obtained from a human donor with glioblastoma. The material sequenced was blood, taken after dendritic cell vaccination. The V gene is TRBV6-1, the J gene TRBJ2-7; TRBD1 might be the D (5 bases). The CDR3, as DNA: TGTGCCAGCGATGACAGATCCTACGAGCAGTACTTC. Amino acid sequence: CASDDRSYEQYF.